A selection of T cell receptor beta chains follows, all from one sample in a study of blood T cell repertoires in COVID-19. Some clones are missing from TCRdb's copy, which holds only in-frame ones; the method was immunoSEQ multiplex PCR. The sample has about 90,000 clones; more than 75% are singletons. Input material: peripheral blood. The receptors here all came from a man aged 70-80 years with acute or convalescent COVID-19. Both conserved end residues are part of each CDR3. Fields, in order: CDR3 protein, CDR3 DNA, J gene, clone size, D gene, V gene. D genes are given only for firm matches. A row's size may be missing; if present it is once, few, many or a size class.

CDR3: CASSPRQVQETQYF; DNA: TGTGCCAGTAGTCCCAGACAGGTCCAAGAGACCCAGTACTTC; J: TRBJ2-5; size: .; D: .; V: TRBV19
CDR3: CASSKQGANYGYTF; DNA: TGTGCCAGCAGCAAACAGGGGGCTAACTATGGCTACACCTTC; J: TRBJ1-2; size: .; D: TRBD1; V: TRBV6-5
CDR3: CASSLEEGTEAFF; DNA: TGTGCCAGCAGTTTGGAGGAGGGCACTGAAGCTTTCTTT; J: TRBJ1-1; size: .; D: .; V: TRBV12-3/TRBV12-4
CDR3: CASSSMPGYTQYF; DNA: TGTGCCAGCAGTTCAATGCCGGGGTATACGCAGTATTTT; J: TRBJ2-3; size: .; D: .; V: TRBV11-2
CDR3: CATSDLTSGTGANDEQFF; DNA: TGTGCCACCAGTGATCTCACCTCCGGGACAGGGGCTAACGATGAGCAGTTCTTC; J: TRBJ2-1; size: .; D: TRBD1; V: TRBV24-1
CDR3: CASSSGTANNEQFF; DNA: TGCGCCAGCAGCTCCGGGACAGCTAACAATGAGCAGTTCTTC; J: TRBJ2-1; size: .; D: TRBD1; V: TRBV5-1
CDR3: CASSPGTGGSSGNTIYF; DNA: TGTGCCAGCAGCCCAGGGACAGGGGGAAGCTCTGGAAACACCATATATTTT; J: TRBJ1-3; size: .; D: TRBD1; V: TRBV9
CDR3: CASSYSGAGGQPQHF; DNA: TGTGCCAGCAGTTACTCGGGGGCAGGGGGGCAGCCCCAGCATTTT; J: TRBJ1-5; size: .; D: TRBD1; V: TRBV6-6
CDR3: CASSPYGQNEKLFF; DNA: TGTGCCAGCAGCCCCTACGGACAGAATGAAAAACTGTTTTTT; J: TRBJ1-4; size: .; D: .; V: TRBV7-9
CDR3: CATSSHRGQGTTEAFF; DNA: TGTGCCACCAGCAGCCACAGGGGGCAAGGGACCACTGAAGCTTTCTTT; J: TRBJ1-1; size: .; D: TRBD1; V: TRBV15
CDR3: CASSEERGNTEAFF; DNA: TGTGCCAGCAGTGAAGAAAGAGGAAACACTGAAGCTTTCTTT; J: TRBJ1-1; size: .; D: .; V: TRBV2
CDR3: CASSPMELSLSGANVLTF; DNA: TGTGCCAGCTCACCGATGGAGTTAAGCCTCTCTGGGGCCAACGTCCTGACTTTC; J: TRBJ2-6; size: .; D: .; V: TRBV18
CDR3: CASSISPRGAKDNEQFF; DNA: TGTGCCAGTAGTATATCCCCCCGGGGGGCAAAAGACAATGAGCAGTTCTTC; J: TRBJ2-1; size: .; D: .; V: TRBV19
CDR3: CASSKDTEKLFF; DNA: TGTGCCAGTAGTAAGGACACCGAAAAACTGTTTTTT; J: TRBJ1-4; size: .; D: .; V: TRBV19
CDR3: CASSEGGAPTGELFF; DNA: TGTGCCAGCAGTGAGGGGGGGGCGCCCACCGGGGAGCTGTTTTTT; J: TRBJ2-2; size: .; D: .; V: TRBV2
CDR3: CASSVGQLATNEKLFF; DNA: TGTGCCAGCAGCGTGGGACAGCTTGCAACTAATGAAAAACTGTTTTTT; J: TRBJ1-4; size: .; D: TRBD1; V: TRBV5-5
CDR3: CASSLGQGMMETQYF; DNA: TGTGCTAGCAGCTTGGGACAGGGCATGATGGAGACCCAGTACTTC; J: TRBJ2-5; size: .; D: TRBD1; V: TRBV7-7
CDR3: CASALQGIGNTIYF; DNA: TGTGCCAGCGCCTTACAGGGGATCGGAAACACCATATATTTT; J: TRBJ1-3; size: many; D: TRBD1; V: TRBV6-5
CDR3: CASSLGGWELFF; DNA: TGTGCCAGCAGCTTAGGCGGTTGGGAGCTGTTTTTT; J: TRBJ2-2; size: .; D: .; V: TRBV7-9
CDR3: CASSVTGTGLGEKLFF; DNA: TGTGCCAGCAGCGTAACCGGGACAGGGTTAGGTGAAAAACTGTTTTTT; J: TRBJ1-4; size: .; D: TRBD1; V: TRBV9
CDR3: CASSREFSYNSPLHF; DNA: TGTGCCAGTAGTCGAGAGTTCTCCTATAATTCACCCCTCCACTTT; J: TRBJ1-6; size: once; D: .; V: TRBV19
CDR3: CASSEGIHSYNEQFF; DNA: TGTGCCAGCAGTGAAGGCATCCACTCCTACAATGAGCAGTTCTTC; J: TRBJ2-1; size: .; D: .; V: TRBV25-1
CDR3: CASRSLAGELFF; DNA: TGTGCCAGTAGATCCCTTGCCGGGGAGCTGTTTTTT; J: TRBJ2-2; size: .; D: .; V: TRBV19
CDR3: CASTLGQGITEAFF; DNA: TGTGCCAGCACCCTCGGGCAGGGTATCACTGAAGCTTTCTTT; J: TRBJ1-1; size: once; D: .; V: TRBV6-5
CDR3: CAISDDRRGNTIYF; DNA: TGTGCCATCAGTGACGACCGGCGGGGAAACACCATATATTTT; J: TRBJ1-3; size: many; D: .; V: TRBV10-3
CDR3: CAWSLPRGRGDEQFF; DNA: TGTGCCTGGAGTCTCCCTAGAGGGAGGGGAGATGAGCAGTTCTTC; J: TRBJ2-1; size: .; D: TRBD2; V: TRBV30
CDR3: CASSPQTGGPNYGYTF; DNA: TGCGCCAGCAGCCCACAGACAGGAGGACCAAACTATGGCTACACCTTC; J: TRBJ1-2; size: .; D: .; V: TRBV4-1
CDR3: CASSYDRAWNTGELFF; DNA: TGTGCCAGCAGTTACGACAGGGCTTGGAACACCGGGGAGCTGTTTTTT; J: TRBJ2-2; size: .; D: TRBD1; V: TRBV6-5
CDR3: CASGALMNTEAFF; DNA: TGTGCCAGTGGAGCCCTCATGAACACTGAAGCTTTCTTT; J: TRBJ1-1; size: .; D: .; V: TRBV19
CDR3: CASSILRDRGHHTQYF; DNA: TGTGCCAGCAGCATCCTCAGGGACAGGGGTCACCATACGCAGTATTTT; J: TRBJ2-3; size: .; D: TRBD1; V: TRBV7-9
CDR3: CASSIMKGQNNQPQHF; DNA: TGTGCCAGTAGTATAATGAAGGGACAGAATAATCAGCCCCAGCATTTT; J: TRBJ1-5; size: .; D: TRBD1; V: TRBV19
CDR3: CASSPIDGSWAFF; DNA: TGTGCCAGCAGCCCCATCGACGGGTCGTGGGCTTTCTTT; J: TRBJ1-1; size: .; D: .; V: TRBV14
CDR3: CASSAGQGKKETQYF; DNA: TGTGCCAGCAGCGCGGGACAGGGGAAGAAAGAGACCCAGTACTTC; J: TRBJ2-5; size: .; D: TRBD1; V: TRBV9
CDR3: CASSEVVGRANYGYTF; DNA: TGTGCCAGCAGTGAAGTAGTAGGCAGGGCCAACTATGGCTACACCTTC; J: TRBJ1-2; size: .; D: .; V: TRBV2
CDR3: CAISAGTGVFVTQYF; DNA: TGTGCCATCAGTGCCGGGACAGGGGTTTTTGTTACGCAGTATTTT; J: TRBJ2-3; size: .; D: TRBD1; V: TRBV10-3
CDR3: CASSRQGAVGYTF; DNA: TGTGCCAGCAGTCGACAGGGGGCGGTCGGCTACACCTTC; J: TRBJ1-2; size: once; D: TRBD1; V: TRBV6-5
CDR3: CASSLQGETQYF; DNA: TGTGCCAGCAGCTTACAGGGGGAGACCCAGTACTTC; J: TRBJ2-5; size: once; D: .; V: TRBV7-9
CDR3: CASSLTSGGNNEQFF; DNA: TGTGCCAGCAGTCTTACTAGCGGGGGGAACAATGAGCAGTTCTTC; J: TRBJ2-1; size: .; D: TRBD2; V: TRBV28
CDR3: CASSLYAGSLYGYTF; DNA: TGTGCCAGCAGCTTGTATGCAGGAAGCCTCTATGGCTACACCTTC; J: TRBJ1-2; size: once; D: .; V: TRBV5-5
CDR3: CASSPGGSGANVLTF; DNA: TGTGCCAGCAGCCCGGGGGGATCCGGGGCCAACGTCCTGACTTTC; J: TRBJ2-6; size: .; D: TRBD2; V: TRBV28
CDR3: CASTAPDRGAQGYTF; DNA: TGTGCCAGCACAGCCCCGGACAGGGGGGCTCAAGGCTACACCTTC; J: TRBJ1-2; size: once; D: TRBD1; V: TRBV6-6
CDR3: CASYSDRGSNYGYTF; DNA: TGTGCCAGCTACAGCGACAGGGGAAGTAACTATGGCTACACCTTC; J: TRBJ1-2; size: .; D: TRBD1; V: TRBV28
CDR3: CASSSAGPREKLFF; DNA: TGTGCCAGCAGCAGCGCGGGTCCGAGGGAAAAACTGTTTTTT; J: TRBJ1-4; size: .; D: .; V: TRBV5-8
CDR3: CASSAKGQAVSGNTIYF; DNA: TGTGCCAGCAGCGCCAAGGGACAGGCCGTCTCTGGAAACACCATATATTTT; J: TRBJ1-3; size: .; D: TRBD1; V: TRBV9
CDR3: CASSIAGGLGNQPQHF; DNA: TGTGCCAGTAGTATAGCGGGGGGGCTCGGGAATCAGCCCCAGCATTTT; J: TRBJ1-5; size: .; D: .; V: TRBV19
CDR3: CASSLAPDIGTDTQYF; DNA: TGCGCCAGCAGCTTGGCCCCGGACATCGGCACAGATACGCAGTATTTT; J: TRBJ2-3; size: once; D: .; V: TRBV5-1
CDR3: CASTDAATRSTDTQYF; DNA: TGTGCCAGTACCGATGCAGCAACGAGGAGCACAGATACGCAGTATTTT; J: TRBJ2-3; size: .; D: .; V: TRBV19
CDR3: CASSVGVAGGAKNIQYF; DNA: TGTGCCAGCAGCGTAGGAGTGGCGGGAGGAGCCAAAAACATTCAGTACTTC; J: TRBJ2-4; size: .; D: TRBD2; V: TRBV9
CDR3: CSVRGQGGTEAFF; DNA: TGCAGCGTTCGCGGACAGGGGGGAACTGAAGCTTTCTTT; J: TRBJ1-1; size: .; D: TRBD1; V: TRBV29-1